This record covers a single T cell receptor beta chain. In the study's own analysis: Amplification with reference gene primers provided the estimates of nucleated cell counts. Assay: immunoSEQ multiplex PCR; the TCRdb copy retains only in-frame clones and omits some. D and trimming come from the DNA, and the V and J calls and clone size come from that table. The sample shows about 130,000 clones, more than 70% of them seen only once. Germline V lookup: CDR1 MNHEY, CDR2 SMNVEV (reference sequence). CDR3 size: 13 residues. V was pared by 2 bases and J by 10 bases, with 12 bases between. The data stem from a study of blood T cell repertoires in COVID-19. In the study overall: Donors in the United States, Italy and Spain gave samples during acute or convalescent COVID-19. T cells, B-cell-depleted T cells, or PBMCs supplied cDNA or gDNA.

The receptor was derived from a human donor in a cohort sampled during active COVID-19. The chain is built from TRBV27 and TRBJ2-1, with D possibly TRBD2 on 5 matching bases. Material for sequencing was peripheral blood. The CDR3 nucleotides read TGTGCCAGCAGTTTAGGGCTAGCTGGGGAGCAGTTCTTC. Translating it yields CASSLGLAGEQFF.